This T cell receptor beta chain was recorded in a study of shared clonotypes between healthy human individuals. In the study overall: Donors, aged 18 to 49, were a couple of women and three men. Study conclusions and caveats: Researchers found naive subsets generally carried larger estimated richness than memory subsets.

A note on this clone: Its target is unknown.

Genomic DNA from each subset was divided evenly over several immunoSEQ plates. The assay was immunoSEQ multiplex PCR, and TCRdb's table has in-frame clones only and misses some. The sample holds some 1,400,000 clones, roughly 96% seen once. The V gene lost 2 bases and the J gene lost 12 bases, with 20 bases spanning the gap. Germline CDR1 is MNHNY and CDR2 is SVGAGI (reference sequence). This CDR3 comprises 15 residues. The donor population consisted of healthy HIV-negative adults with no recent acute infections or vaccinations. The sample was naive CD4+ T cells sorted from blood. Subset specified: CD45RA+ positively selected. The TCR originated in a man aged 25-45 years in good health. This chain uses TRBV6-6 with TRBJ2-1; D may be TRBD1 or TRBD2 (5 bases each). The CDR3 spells CASSYPGRVGQRQFF. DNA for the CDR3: TGTGCCAGCAGTTACCCGGGACGGGTGGGCCAGAGGCAGTTCTTC.